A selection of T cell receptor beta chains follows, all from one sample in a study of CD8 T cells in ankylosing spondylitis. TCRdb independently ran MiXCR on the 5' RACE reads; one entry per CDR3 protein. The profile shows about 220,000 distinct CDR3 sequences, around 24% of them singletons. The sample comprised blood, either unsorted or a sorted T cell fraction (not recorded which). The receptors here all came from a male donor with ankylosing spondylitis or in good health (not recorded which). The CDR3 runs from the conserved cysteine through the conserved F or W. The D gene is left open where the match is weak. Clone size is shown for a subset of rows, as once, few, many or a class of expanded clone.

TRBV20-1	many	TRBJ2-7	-	TGCAGTGCTAGAGATGACGCTGAATTGGAGCAGTACTTC	CSARDDAELEQYF
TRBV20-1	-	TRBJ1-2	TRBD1	TGCAGTGCTAGCAGAAACAGGGGCGGGGATAACTATGGCTACACCTTC	CSASRNRGGDNYGYTF
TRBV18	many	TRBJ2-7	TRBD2	TGTGCCAGCTCTATAGCGGGAACGGATTACGAGCAGTACTTC	CASSIAGTDYEQYF
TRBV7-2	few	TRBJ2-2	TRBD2	TGTGCCAGCAGCTTAACTAGCGGGAGCGGGGAGCTGTTTTTT	CASSLTSGSGELFF
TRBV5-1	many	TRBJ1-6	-	TGCGCCAGCAGCTTGGTTGCTACGGGTCAATCACCCCTCCACTTT	CASSLVATGQSPLHF
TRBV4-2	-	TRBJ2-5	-	TGTGCCAGCAGCCAAGGAGACAGGGAGGGTGAGACCCAGTACTTC	CASSQGDREGETQYF
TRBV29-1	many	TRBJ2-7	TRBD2	TGCAGCGTTGGGGAGGGACCCTACGAGCAGTACTTC	CSVGEGPYEQYF
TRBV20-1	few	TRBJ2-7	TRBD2	TGCAGTGCTAGAATAGCGGGAGGCGCCTACGAGCAGTACTTC	CSARIAGGAYEQYF
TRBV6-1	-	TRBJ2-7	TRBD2	TGTGCCAGCACTCGGACTAGCGGCTCCTACGAGCAGTACTTC	CASTRTSGSYEQYF
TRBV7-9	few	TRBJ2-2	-	TGTGCCAGCAGCGCAAACACCGGGGAGCTGTTTTTT	CASSANTGELFF
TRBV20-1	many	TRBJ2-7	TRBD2	TGCAGTGCACGACTAGCGGGGTTAGTAGAGCAGTACTTC	CSARLAGLVEQYF
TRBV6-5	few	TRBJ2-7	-	TGTGCCAGCAGTTTCACACCGAGGAGCTCCTACGAGCAGTACTTC	CASSFTPRSSYEQYF
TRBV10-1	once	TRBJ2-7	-	TGCGCCAGCAGTAAAGACTGGAACTCCTACGAGCAGTACTTC	CASSKDWNSYEQYF
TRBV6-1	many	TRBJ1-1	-	TGTGCCAACAAAGAGGGGGTGAACACTGAAGCTTTCTTT	CANKEGVNTEAFF
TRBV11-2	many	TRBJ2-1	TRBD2	TGTGCCAGCAGTTTCGGGACTAAGGGTGAGCAGTTCTTC	CASSFGTKGEQFF
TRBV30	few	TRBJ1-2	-	TGTGCCTGGAGGTCTGCCAGGGTCTATGGCTACACCTTC	CAWRSARVYGYTF
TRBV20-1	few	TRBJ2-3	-	TGCAGTGCCGCACACCGGTTGGGTAACACAGATACGCAGTATTTT	CSAAHRLGNTDTQYF
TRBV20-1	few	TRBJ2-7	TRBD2	TGCAGTGCTTCCGGACTAGCGGTCTCCTACGAGCAGTACTTC	CSASGLAVSYEQYF
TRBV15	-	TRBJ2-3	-	TGTGCCACCAGCAGAGGCGGATCGGGGAGCACAGATACGCAGTATTTT	CATSRGGSGSTDTQYF
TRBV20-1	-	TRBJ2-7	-	TGCAGTGCATCTTCACGGACCACTTACGAGCAGTACTTC	CSASSRTTYEQYF
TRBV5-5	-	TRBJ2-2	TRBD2	TGTGCCAGCAGCTTTAGCGGGGGGGACACCGGGGAGCTGTTTTTT	CASSFSGGDTGELFF
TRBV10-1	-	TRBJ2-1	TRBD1	TGCGCCAGCAGAGCAAGGACAGGGGGTGAGCAGTTCTTC	CASRARTGGEQFF
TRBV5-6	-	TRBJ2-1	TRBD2	TGTGCCAGCAGCCGAAGCGGGGGGGCTAATGAGCAGTTCTTC	CASSRSGGANEQFF
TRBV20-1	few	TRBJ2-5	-	TGCAGTGCTTCCCTCACCGAACCAGAGACCCAGTACTTC	CSASLTEPETQYF
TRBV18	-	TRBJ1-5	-	TGTGCCAGCTCATCAATCGCAGGGAATCAGCCCCAGCATTTT	CASSSIAGNQPQHF
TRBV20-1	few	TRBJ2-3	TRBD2	TGCAGTGCTAGGGGACTAGCGGGAGACACAGATACGCAGTATTTT	CSARGLAGDTDTQYF
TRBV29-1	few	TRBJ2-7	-	TGCAGCGTTGCCAGACGGAAAGCGGCGGCTCCCTACGAGCAGTACTTC	CSVARRKAAAPYEQYF
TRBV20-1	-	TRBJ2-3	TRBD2	TGCAGTGCTAGCGGACTAGCGGGAGGTGCAGATACGCAGTATTTT	CSASGLAGGADTQYF
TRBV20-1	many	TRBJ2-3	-	TGCAGTGCTAGGGTACTAAGCACAGATACGCAGTATTTT	CSARVLSTDTQYF
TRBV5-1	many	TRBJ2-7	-	TGCGCCAGCAGCTTGGTTCGGGGCTCCTACGAGCAGTACTTC	CASSLVRGSYEQYF
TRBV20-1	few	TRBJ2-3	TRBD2	TGCAGTGCTAGCCCGGGACTAGCGGGAGGGGGCACAGATACGCAGTATTTT	CSASPGLAGGGTDTQYF
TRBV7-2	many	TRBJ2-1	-	TGTGCCAGCAGCTTAATGAATGAGCAGTTCTTC	CASSLMNEQFF
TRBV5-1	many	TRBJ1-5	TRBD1	TGCGCCAGCAGCCCCGGGACAGGGGGCAAACAGCCCCAGCATTTT	CASSPGTGGKQPQHF
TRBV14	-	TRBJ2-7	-	TGTGCCAGCAGCCAAGAAAGACTCACTAGTTCTCGCGAGCAGTACTTC	CASSQERLTSSREQYF
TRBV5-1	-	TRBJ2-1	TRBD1	TGCGCCAGCAGCTTGGAGGCAGGGGGCAGGGGTGAGCAGTTCTTC	CASSLEAGGRGEQFF
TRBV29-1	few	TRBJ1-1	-	TGCAGCGTTGGTGTCGACACTGAAGCTTTCTTT	CSVGVDTEAFF
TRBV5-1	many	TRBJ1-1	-	TGCGCCAGCAGCCTCACAGGGAAAGGGAACACTGAAGCTTTCTTT	CASSLTGKGNTEAFF
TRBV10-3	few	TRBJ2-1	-	TGTGCCATCGGCAAGGGGTCCTACAATGAGCAGTTCTTC	CAIGKGSYNEQFF
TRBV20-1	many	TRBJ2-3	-	TGCAGTGCTGAGGACAGAACAACTAGCACAGATACGCAGTATTTT	CSAEDRTTSTDTQYF
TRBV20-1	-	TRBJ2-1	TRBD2	TGCAGTGCTAGAGATCCAAATAGCGGGAGGGAGGGTGAGCAGTTCTTC	CSARDPNSGREGEQFF
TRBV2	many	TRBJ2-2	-	TGTGCCAGCAGTGCCCGTCAGAACACCGAGGAGCTGTTTTTT	CASSARQNTEELFF
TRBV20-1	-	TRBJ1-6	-	TGCAGTGCTGATGGACCGTTGGGATCACCCCTCCACTTT	CSADGPLGSPLHF
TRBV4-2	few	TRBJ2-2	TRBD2	TGTGCCAGCAGCGTCAATCTCCTTAGCGGGAGGGGGGCGTACACCGGGGAGCTGTTTTTT	CASSVNLLSGRGAYTGELFF
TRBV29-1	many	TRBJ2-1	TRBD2	TGCAGCGTTGATAGCGGGAGCGTCGAGCAGTTCTTC	CSVDSGSVEQFF
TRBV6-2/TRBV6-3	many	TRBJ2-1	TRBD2	TGTGCCAGCAGTCAACGGACTAGTGCGTACAATGAGCAGTTCTTC	CASSQRTSAYNEQFF
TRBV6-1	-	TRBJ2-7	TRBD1	TGTGCCAGCAGCCTACGGGACAGGGGGGACGAGCAGTACTTC	CASSLRDRGDEQYF
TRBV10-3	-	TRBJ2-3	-	TGTGCCATCAGTGAGTTGTCAGATACGCAGTATTTT	CAISELSDTQYF